Below are 24 T cell receptor beta chains sequenced from a single sample in a study of PD-1 blockade in classical Hodgkin lymphoma (dated by TCRdb to 2020 to 2022). The library came from the immunoSEQ multiplex PCR assay. As stored in TCRdb, this immuneACCESS dataset retains in-frame rearrangements with V and J assigned. A fraction of the clones does not appear; measured against another copy, unresolved V genes explain less than half of the discrepancy, and the remainder lacks a known reason. Here the sample has roughly 41,000 clones; about 74% occur a single time. The ten biggest clones cover 20% to 25% of the sample. The time point label corresponds to: cycle 1 day 1 (C1D1), immediately before nivolumab initiation. Every trial patient had relapsed after autologous stem cell transplantation, and cohorts A, B and C differed in prior brentuximab vedotin exposure. The sample in question was peripheral blood mononuclear cells (PBMCs), obtained at baseline. Receptors originate from a human donor with classical Hodgkin lymphoma.

This clone appeared a few times. The rearrangement joins TRBV7-8 to TRBJ1-5; D perhaps matches TRBD1 (5 bases). This CDR3 has 15 amino acids. Germline V lookup: CDR1 SGHVS, CDR2 FQNEAQ. Trimming left V 1 base short and J 6 bases short, with 13 bases between. The CDR3 DNA follows: TGTGCCAGCAGCTTAGGAGGAGGGGTTGGTCAGCCCCAGCATTTT. Encoded protein: CASSLGGGVGQPQHF.

The chain carries TRBV19 and TRBJ1-3; D not certain. This CDR3 is built from 14 residues. From germline, CDR1 is LNHDA and CDR2 SQIVND (reference sequence). Trimming left V 3 bases short and J 0 bases short, with 6 bases between. The CDR3: CASSIKHSGNTIYF. The CDR3 coding sequence is TGTGCCAGTAGTATTAAACACTCTGGAAACACCATATATTTT. The full variable domain, with the rest looked up from reference TRBV19 and TRBJ1-3, is DGGITQSPKYLFRKEGQNVTLSCEQNLNHDAMYWYRQDPGQGLRLIYYSQIVNDFQKGDIAEGYSVSREKKESFPLTVTSAQKNPTAFYLCASSIKHSGNTIYFGEGSWLTVV.

The CDR3 is CSAQGQGETQYF. CDR3 bases: TGCAGCGCACAGGGGCAAGGGGAGACCCAGTACTTC. The V and J genes are TRBV29-1 and TRBJ2-5; 7 bases agree with TRBD1. Germline V gene data show CDR1 as SQVTM and CDR2 as ANQGSEA. Trimming removed 7 bases from V and 5 bases from J; junction bases left unmatched: 7. The CDR3 covers 12 residues.

V usage is TRBV6-1 and J usage is TRBJ1-1; D not resolved. CDR3 size: 10 residues. V lost 5 bases to trimming and J lost 5 bases, with 3 bases between them. CDR1 and CDR2 (germline): MNHNS, SASEGT. For the CDR3, the DNA is TGTGCCAGCAGTCTTACTGAAGCTTTCTTT. Protein product: CASSLTEAFF.

The chain couples TRBV6-6 to TRBJ2-7; maybe TRBD1 (5 bases). The germline V and J ends were trimmed by 2 bases and 5 bases, with 16 bases remaining between them. Germline V gene sequence: CDR1 MNHNY, CDR2 SVGAGI (reference sequence). The CDR3 consists of 15 residues. CDR3 in amino acids: CASSYSTGLVNEQYF. CDR3 coding DNA: TGTGCCAGCAGTTACAGTACAGGCTTAGTGAACGAGCAGTACTTC.

The chain carries TRBV5-1 and TRBJ2-5, with 9 positions matching TRBD1. The germline CDR1 and CDR2 sequences are SGHRS and YFSETQ. The CDR3 loop spans 16 amino acids. The V and J ends lost 3 bases and 4 bases, in that order; junction bases with no gene match: 10. The DNA of the CDR3 is TGCGCCAGCAGCTCGAATGACGGGACAGGGCTAGAGACCCAGTACTTC. Its translation is CASSSNDGTGLETQYF.

This chain joins TRBV6-6 and TRBJ1-2, with TRBD1 as a possible D gene (6 bases). Germline values: CDR1 MNHNY, CDR2 SVGAGI (reference sequence). Trimming took 6 bases from V and 4 from J, leaving 18 bases between them. The CDR3 runs to 15 residues. The CDR3 loop reads CASSYASGQFYGYTF. For the CDR3, the DNA is TGTGCCAGCAGCTACGCTTCTGGACAGTTCTATGGCTACACCTTC.

The chain carries TRBV6-5 and TRBJ1-2; 11 nucleotides align to TRBD1. This CDR3 contains 14 residues. J was trimmed by 7 bases and V by 6 bases; bases with no gene match: 7. Germline V lookup: CDR1 MNHEY, CDR2 SVGAGI. Here the CDR3 DNA reads TGTGCCAGCAGGGGGACAGGGGGAAAACCTGGCTACACCTTC. This sequence encodes CASRGTGGKPGYTF.

The J gene is TRBJ1-4, the V gene TRBV7-9; 9 nucleotides agree with TRBD1. This CDR3 region has 15 residues. The V gene's germline CDR1 is SEHNR and CDR2 FQNEAQ (reference sequence). The V segment lost 3 bases and the J segment 5 bases; nucleotides outside the gene matches: 4. The CDR3 is CASSLGQGPNEKLFF. The CDR3 DNA reads as TGTGCCAGCAGCTTGGGACAGGGACCGAATGAAAAACTGTTTTTT.

The table lists this clone with a count of one. The CDR3 is CASSLGMATEQFF. Written as DNA, the CDR3 is TGTGCCAGCAGCTTAGGGATGGCGACCGAGCAGTTCTTC. The chain employs TRBV7-6 and TRBJ2-1, with unresolved D. Deletions cut 1 base from V and 10 bases from J, with 11 bases between. This CDR3 spans 13 amino acids. In germline, CDR1 is SGHVS, CDR2 FNYEAQ.

This chain joins TRBV19 and TRBJ1-1; no clear D. This CDR3 comprises 14 residues. V was cut by 2 bases and J by 3 bases, with 10 bases left in between. CDR1 and CDR2 from the germline V gene are LNHDA and SQIVND (reference sequence). In DNA form, the CDR3 reads TGTGCCAGTAGTATACTACTCCGGGACACTGAAGCTTTCTTT. It is translated as CASSILLRDTEAFF.

V and J are TRBV27 and TRBJ2-7, with 8 bases lining up with TRBD2. This CDR3 spans 16 amino acids. V lost 0 bases to trimming and J lost 3 bases; unmatched junction nucleotides: 7. Germline lookup yields CDR1 MNHEY and CDR2 SMNVEV (reference sequence). In DNA, the CDR3 is TGTGCCAGCAGTTTATCGATCTCACTAGCGGACTACGAGCAGTACTTC. Protein: CASSLSISLADYEQYF.

V gene TRBV18 combines with J gene TRBJ1-1; 8 positions match TRBD1. The germline V gene encodes CDR1 KGHSH and CDR2 LQKENI. The junction had 7 bases not matched to a gene; V was cut back by 3 bases and J by 7 bases. The CDR3 runs 14 residues. The CDR3 region has the DNA TGTGCCAGCTCACCGAATTCAGACAGGGGTGAAGCTTTCTTT. Its translation is CASSPNSDRGEAFF.

The V gene is TRBV19, the J gene TRBJ1-4; TRBD1 might be the D (6 bases). Trimming stripped 9 bases from V and 8 bases from J, with 16 bases between. The CDR3 runs 13 residues. In germline, CDR1 is LNHDA, CDR2 SQIVND (reference sequence). CDR3 sequence reads: CASQGRRGEKLFF. In DNA form, the CDR3 reads TGTGCCAGCCAGGGACGGAGGGGGGAAAAACTGTTTTTT.

The gene calls are TRBV2 and TRBJ2-5, with D possibly matching TRBD2 (5 bases). The CDR3 runs to 15 residues. The germline CDR1 and CDR2 sequences are SNHLY and FYNNEI. Trimming stripped 7 bases from V and 1 base from J, with 16 bases between. The CDR3 reads CASTPGLASQETQYF. In DNA form, the CDR3 reads TGTGCCAGCACCCCTGGACTGGCGAGCCAAGAGACCCAGTACTTC.

This chain links TRBV6-5 with TRBJ1-4, with D perhaps TRBD1 (5 bases). The germline gives CDR1 MNHEY, CDR2 SVGAGI. This CDR3 comprises 14 residues. Trimming pared 8 bases from V and 7 bases from J, leaving 17 bases between. The CDR3: CASGAGASSEKLFF. In DNA form, the CDR3 reads TGTGCCAGCGGAGCCGGGGCGTCTAGTGAAAAACTGTTTTTT.

This clone appeared a few times. The chain combines TRBV9 with TRBJ1-1; the D is unclear. This CDR3 is 15 amino acids long. V was cut by 4 bases and J by 4 bases, with 17 bases left in between. Germline V CDR1 and CDR2: SGDLS, YYNGEE. The CDR3 loop is CASSPSTLGSTEAFF. The CDR3 DNA is TGTGCCAGCAGCCCCTCGACCCTCGGGAGCACTGAAGCTTTCTTT. Together with reference TRBV9 and TRBJ1-1, the CDR3 gives the full variable domain: DSGVTQTPKHLITATGQRVTLRCSPRSGDLSVYWYQQSLDQGLQFLIQYYNGEERAKGNILERFSAQQFPDLHSELNLSSLELGDSALYFCASSPSTLGSTEAFFGQGTRLTVV.

V gene TRBV19 combines with J gene TRBJ1-2; 7 nucleotides align to TRBD1. V was pared by 7 bases and J by 4 bases, with 12 bases of the junction left unmatched. The CDR3 is made up of 15 amino acids. Germline CDR1 and CDR2: LNHDA and SQIVND (reference sequence). The DNA for the CDR3 is TGTGCCAGTAATAATCCAGGGGGTCTTGGCTATGGCTACACCTTC. Translation: CASNNPGGLGYGYTF.

The chain employs TRBV11-2 and TRBJ1-6; 10 bases are shared with TRBD1. CDR3 length equals 14 residues. The germline V gene has CDR1 SGHAT and CDR2 FQNNGV. With V trimmed by 1 base and J by 10 bases, 1 base remained unmatched. DNA for the CDR3: TGTGCCAGCAGCTTAGGGACAGGGGGGTCACCCCTCCACTTT. Protein sequence: CASSLGTGGSPLHF.

The chain recombines TRBV18 with TRBJ2-5; no clear D. Trimming removed 8 bases from V and 5 bases from J, with 12 bases in between. There are 12 residues in the CDR3. CDR1 is KGHSH, CDR2 LQKENI, per germline. The CDR3 spells CASTALGETQYF. DNA for the CDR3: TGTGCCAGCACAGCCCTGGGGGAGACCCAGTACTTC.

V usage is TRBV11-2 and J usage is TRBJ2-2, with TRBD1 matching over 7 bases. Losses at the gene ends were 5 bases for V and 5 bases for J; bases not matched to a gene: 5. This CDR3 is 14 amino acids long. Per the germline V gene, CDR1 is SGHAT and CDR2 is FQNNGV. The CDR3 sequence: CASSQQGKTGELFF. The CDR3 DNA follows: TGTGCCAGCAGCCAACAGGGGAAGACCGGGGAGCTGTTTTTT.

This chain connects TRBV27 to TRBJ1-1; D may be TRBD1 (6 bases). Germline-derived CDR1 and CDR2 are MNHEY and SMNVEV (reference sequence). The CDR3 has 14 amino acids. The germline V and J ends were trimmed by 5 bases and 4 bases, with 14 bases remaining between them. The CDR3 region has the DNA TGTGCCAGCAGTCCCACAGGGAGGAGCACTGAAGCTTTCTTT. Translated, it gives CASSPTGRSTEAFF.

The J gene is TRBJ2-7, the V gene TRBV19; the D is unclear. In germline, CDR1 is LNHDA, CDR2 SQIVND (reference sequence). The V gene lost 0 bases and the J gene lost 2 bases, with 11 bases spanning the gap. The CDR3 runs 15 residues. This CDR3 is CASSIDNGKTYEQYF. CDR3 sequence (DNA): TGTGCCAGTAGTATAGATAACGGAAAAACCTACGAGCAGTACTTC.

The V and J genes are TRBV7-3 and TRBJ1-1; 7 bases fit TRBD1. The trim removed 3 bases at V and 1 base at J, leaving 2 bases unmatched. Germline CDR1 reads SGHTA; CDR2 reads FQGTGA. This CDR3 spans 14 amino acids. The CDR3 region has the DNA TGTGCCAGCAGCTTGGGGACAGCGAACACTGAAGCTTTCTTT. Protein product: CASSLGTANTEAFF.